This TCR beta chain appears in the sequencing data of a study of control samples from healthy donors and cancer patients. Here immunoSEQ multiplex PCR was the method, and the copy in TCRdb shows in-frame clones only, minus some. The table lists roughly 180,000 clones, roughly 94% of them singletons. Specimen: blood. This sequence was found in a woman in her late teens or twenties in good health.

CDR3 in amino acids: CASSRPGTLQETQYF. CDR3 coding DNA: TGTGCCAGCAGTCGTCCGGGGACCTTACAAGAGACCCAGTACTTC. V gene TRBV28 combines with J gene TRBJ2-5; tentatively, D is TRBD1 or TRBD2 (5 bases each). Germline V gene sequence: CDR1 MDHEN, CDR2 SYDVKM. V shed 5 bases and J shed 2 bases, with 15 bases lying between them. The CDR3 spans 15 residues.